The sample holds one count of the clone carrying this TCR beta chain. With 5 bases removed from V and 0 bases from J, the gap between germline ends came to 19 bases. The CDR3 runs to 17 residues. Germline V lookup: CDR1 SGHTA, CDR2 FQGTGA. The protocol was immunoSEQ multiplex PCR, while the TCRdb copy is restricted to in-frame clones and leaves out a portion. The table has around 140,000 clones, 65% to 90% seen once. This specimen comes from a study of T cell responses to AZD1222 COVID-19 vaccine. This receptor was identified in an adult who received the MenACWY meningococcal vaccine as a control. V gene TRBV7-3 combines with J gene TRBJ1-2; maybe TRBD1 (5 bases). Sequenced here: peripheral blood, sampled 28 days after the second dose of the MenACWY control vaccine. In nucleotides, the CDR3 is TGTGCCAGCAGCCTTGACAGCCCCATAAAAACTAACTATGGCTACACCTTC. Its translation: CASSLDSPIKTNYGYTF.